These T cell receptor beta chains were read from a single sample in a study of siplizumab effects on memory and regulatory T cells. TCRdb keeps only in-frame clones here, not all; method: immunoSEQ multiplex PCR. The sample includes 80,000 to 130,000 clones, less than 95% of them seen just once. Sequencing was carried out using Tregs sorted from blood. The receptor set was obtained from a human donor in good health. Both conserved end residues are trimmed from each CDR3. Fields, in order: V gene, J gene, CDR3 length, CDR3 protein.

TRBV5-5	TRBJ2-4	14	ASSLDVRLAKNIQY
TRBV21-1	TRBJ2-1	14	ASSNMRAGSYNEQF
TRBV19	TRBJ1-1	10	ASSPPRGEAF
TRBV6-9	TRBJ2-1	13	ASSYRPPRGNEQF
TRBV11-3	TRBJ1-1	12	ASSAKFDATEAF
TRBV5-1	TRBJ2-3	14	ASSYRRGLSTDTQY
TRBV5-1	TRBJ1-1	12	ASSLTGGYTEAF
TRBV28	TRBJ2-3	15	ASRRRLAGARTDTQY
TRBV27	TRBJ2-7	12	ASRDTGTIYEQY
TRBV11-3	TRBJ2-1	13	ASSLAGAPNNEQF
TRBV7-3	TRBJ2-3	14	ASSLRGAGAVDTQY